These T cell receptor beta chains were read from a single sample in a study of shared clonotypes between healthy human individuals. Libraries were prepared by immunoSEQ multiplex PCR; TCRdb keeps only in-frame clonotypes and omits some of them. This sample yields around 1,000,000 clones, of which approximately 80% are seen a single time; roughly 0.83% belongs to the top ten. Input material: memory CD4+ T cells from PBMCs. These receptors all stem from a man younger than 35 in good health. Some clones in this sample may be carry-over from other donors' samples. The CDR3 runs from the conserved cysteine through the conserved F or W. The order of the fields is J gene, clone size, CDR3 length, D gene, V gene, CDR3 protein, CDR3 DNA. The D gene is left open where the match is weak. Size values are once, few and many counts, or a class for expanded clones, and some rows have none.

TRBJ2-6 | - | 13 | - | TRBV30 | CAWRTAGANVLTF | TGTGCCTGGAGGACAGCTGGGGCCAACGTCCTGACTTTC
TRBJ2-6 | - | 18 | TRBD1 | TRBV27 | CASSSVWDRGPGANVLTF | TGTGCCAGCAGTTCTGTCTGGGACAGGGGCCCTGGGGCCAACGTCCTGACTTTC
TRBJ2-2 | - | 14 | - | TRBV10-1 | CARIMGRNTGELFF | TGCGCCAGAATAATGGGGCGGAACACCGGGGAGCTGTTTTTT
TRBJ1-3 | - | 15 | - | TRBV5-4 | CASSLGKIQGNTIYF | TGTGCCAGCAGCTTAGGAAAAATCCAGGGGAACACCATATATTTT
TRBJ2-7 | - | 15 | TRBD1 | TRBV2 | CASGTNRDRLHEQYF | TGTGCCAGCGGGACGAACCGGGACAGGCTTCACGAGCAGTACTTC
TRBJ1-4 | - | 16 | - | TRBV28 | CASSLRRGATNEKLFF | TGTGCCAGCAGTTTGCGGAGGGGCGCAACTAATGAAAAACTGTTTTTT
TRBJ2-1 | once | 13 | TRBD2 | TRBV15 | CAVSSGSMNEQFF | TGTGCCGTCTCTAGCGGGAGTATGAATGAGCAGTTCTTC
TRBJ1-1 | once | 14 | TRBD1 | TRBV28 | CASSGQGANTEAFF | TGTGCCAGCAGTGGACAGGGGGCCAACACTGAAGCTTTCTTT
TRBJ2-7 | - | 14 | - | TRBV7-2 | CASSLVSWGLEQYF | TGTGCCAGCAGCTTAGTAAGTTGGGGCCTCGAGCAGTACTTC
TRBJ2-1 | - | 15 | TRBD1 | TRBV7-9 | CASSDRDRGVNEQFF | TGTGCCAGCAGCGACCGGGACAGGGGGGTCAATGAGCAGTTCTTC
TRBJ2-5 | - | 13 | TRBD1 | TRBV7-8 | CASSFGTGETQYF | TGTGCCAGCAGCTTCGGGACAGGGGAGACCCAGTACTTC
TRBJ1-1 | - | 16 | - | TRBV5-1 | CASSLLWGQETTEAFF | TGCGCCAGCAGCCTGCTGTGGGGGCAGGAGACCACTGAAGCTTTCTTT
TRBJ2-7 | - | 21 | TRBD2 | TRBV18 | CASSSKGGRESVAGASYEQYF | TGTGCCAGCTCATCAAAAGGCGGCAGAGAATCGGTAGCGGGAGCAAGTTACGAGCAGTACTTC
TRBJ1-2 | - | 15 | - | TRBV9 | CASSARLGGVYGYTF | TGTGCCAGCAGCGCGCGTTTGGGGGGAGTCTATGGCTACACCTTC
TRBJ2-3 | - | 17 | - | TRBV7-2 | CASRYGVGTVSTDTQYF | TGTGCCAGCAGATATGGGGTGGGGACGGTAAGCACAGATACGCAGTATTTT
TRBJ1-4 | once | 14 | TRBD1 | TRBV28 | CASSSGQGNEKLFF | TGTGCCAGCAGTTCGGGACAGGGGAATGAAAAACTGTTTTTT
TRBJ2-7 | few | 12 | - | TRBV2 | CASSPESYEQYF | TGTGCCAGCAGTCCGGAATCCTACGAGCAGTACTTC
TRBJ2-2 | - | 15 | - | TRBV7-9 | CASSRRAGDFGELFF | TGTGCCAGCAGCCGGAGGGCAGGGGATTTCGGGGAGCTGTTTTTT
TRBJ2-5 | - | 17 | - | TRBV27 | CASSFTSTRQGGETQYF | TGTGCCAGCAGTTTCACTTCGACGAGGCAGGGGGGTGAGACCCAGTACTTC
TRBJ2-7 | - | 14 | TRBD1 | TRBV25-1 | CASSRTGAAYEQYF | TGTGCCAGCAGTAGGACAGGGGCCGCCTACGAGCAGTACTTC
TRBJ2-2 | - | 13 | - | TRBV5-6 | CASSNRFAGELFF | TGTGCCAGCAGCAATAGGTTTGCCGGGGAGCTGTTTTTT
TRBJ2-3 | - | 15 | - | TRBV5-4 | CASSAPHTSTDTQYF | TGTGCCAGCAGCGCCCCGCATACTAGCACAGATACGCAGTATTTT
TRBJ1-4 | - | 14 | - | TRBV28 | CASSLGGFSEKLFF | TGTGCCAGCAGTTTAGGGGGGTTCAGTGAAAAACTGTTTTTT
TRBJ1-5 | - | 14 | - | TRBV18 | CASSPPGSYQPQHF | TGTGCCAGCTCACCACCAGGTTCCTATCAGCCCCAGCATTTT
TRBJ2-7 | - | 14 | - | TRBV5-6 | CASSLAGTPFEQYF | TGTGCCAGCAGCTTGGCCGGGACCCCTTTCGAGCAGTACTTC
TRBJ2-1 | - | 16 | TRBD2 | TRBV29-1 | CSVASRTSGNYNEQFF | TGCAGCGTCGCATCTAGGACTAGCGGGAACTACAATGAGCAGTTCTTC
TRBJ2-2 | few | 16 | TRBD2 | TRBV7-3 | CASSRELAGITGELFF | TGTGCCAGCAGCAGGGAGCTAGCGGGAATCACCGGGGAGCTGTTTTTT
TRBJ1-4 | - | 13 | - | TRBV30 | CAWQGLLREKLFF | TGTGCCTGGCAAGGGCTACTTCGTGAAAAACTGTTTTTT
TRBJ2-5 | - | 15 | - | TRBV7-6 | CASSLGQQESETQYF | TGTGCCAGCAGCTTAGGCCAACAGGAGTCGGAGACCCAGTACTTC
TRBJ1-1 | - | 13 | - | TRBV4-2 | CASSYAGNTEAFF | TGTGCCAGCAGCTACGCAGGGAACACTGAAGCTTTCTTT
TRBJ1-4 | - | 14 | - | TRBV7-2 | CASSLMATNEKLFF | TGTGCCAGCAGCCTTATGGCAACTAATGAAAAACTGTTTTTT
TRBJ2-1 | few | 16 | - | TRBV4-1 | CASSQRGGDSYNEQFF | TGCGCCAGCAGCCAGAGGGGGGGTGACTCCTACAATGAGCAGTTCTTC
TRBJ2-7 | - | 16 | - | TRBV10-3 | CAISESVGTDSYEQYF | TGTGCCATCAGTGAGTCTGTCGGGACGGACTCCTACGAGCAGTACTTC
TRBJ1-5 | few | 14 | TRBD1 | TRBV19 | CASRRTGSLQPQHF | TGTGCCAGTAGACGGACAGGGAGTCTTCAGCCCCAGCATTTT
TRBJ2-5 | - | 14 | TRBD2 | TRBV7-8 | CASSPTSGSETQYF | TGTGCCAGCAGCCCGACTAGCGGGTCGGAGACCCAGTACTTC
TRBJ2-7 | few | 14 | TRBD2 | TRBV30 | CAWSELAGEDEQYF | TGTGCCTGGAGTGAACTAGCGGGAGAAGACGAGCAGTACTTC
TRBJ1-2 | - | 16 | TRBD1 | TRBV27 | CASKQTTGVGGYGYTF | TGTGCCAGCAAACAAACGACAGGGGTTGGTGGTTATGGCTACACCTTC
TRBJ1-1 | once | 16 | TRBD1 | TRBV7-8 | CASSLAGQSMNTEAFF | TGTGCCAGCAGCTTGGCGGGACAGTCAATGAACACTGAAGCTTTCTTT
TRBJ2-1 | once | 16 | - | TRBV9 | CASSVTRLSSYNEQFF | TGTGCCAGCAGCGTAACTAGACTTAGCTCCTACAATGAGCAGTTCTTC
TRBJ1-2 | - | 16 | - | TRBV5-8 | CASSLDREGLSYGYTF | TGTGCCAGCAGCTTGGACAGGGAAGGGCTTAGCTATGGCTACACCTTC
TRBJ1-5 | - | 12 | - | TRBV10-1 | CASSDSNQPQHF | TGCGCCAGTTCTGATAGCAATCAGCCCCAGCATTTT
TRBJ2-2 | - | 13 | - | TRBV19 | CASRALNTGELFF | TGTGCCAGTAGGGCATTGAACACCGGGGAGCTGTTTTTT
TRBJ2-1 | - | 15 | TRBD2 | TRBV28 | CASSLSHREGNEQFF | TGTGCCAGCAGTTTATCGCATCGGGAGGGCAATGAGCAGTTCTTC
TRBJ1-1 | - | 16 | TRBD1 | TRBV29-1 | CSVESPRGRLNTEAFF | TGCAGCGTTGAAAGTCCCAGGGGGCGGTTGAACACTGAAGCTTTCTTT
TRBJ2-1 | once | 15 | TRBD2 | TRBV19 | CASSLAGTSGNEQFF | TGTGCCAGTAGTCTGGCGGGGACTAGCGGCAATGAGCAGTTCTTC
TRBJ1-2 | once | 13 | TRBD1 | TRBV2 | CASRTGQGYGYTF | TGTGCCAGCAGGACGGGACAGGGGTATGGCTACACCTTC
TRBJ1-5 | - | 13 | - | TRBV7-3 | CASSLNVGQPQHF | TGTGCCAGCAGCTTAAATGTGGGGCAGCCCCAGCATTTT
TRBJ2-1 | - | 13 | TRBD2 | TRBV6-5 | CATHSGGSDEQFF | TGTGCCACCCATAGCGGGGGGTCGGATGAGCAGTTCTTC
TRBJ2-4 | - | 11 | - | TRBV28 | CASSTTFARYF | TGTGCCAGCAGTACCACATTCGCGCGGTACTTC
TRBJ2-2 | - | 13 | TRBD1 | TRBV6-1 | CARGQGNTGELFF | TGTGCCAGGGGACAGGGAAACACCGGGGAGCTGTTTTTT